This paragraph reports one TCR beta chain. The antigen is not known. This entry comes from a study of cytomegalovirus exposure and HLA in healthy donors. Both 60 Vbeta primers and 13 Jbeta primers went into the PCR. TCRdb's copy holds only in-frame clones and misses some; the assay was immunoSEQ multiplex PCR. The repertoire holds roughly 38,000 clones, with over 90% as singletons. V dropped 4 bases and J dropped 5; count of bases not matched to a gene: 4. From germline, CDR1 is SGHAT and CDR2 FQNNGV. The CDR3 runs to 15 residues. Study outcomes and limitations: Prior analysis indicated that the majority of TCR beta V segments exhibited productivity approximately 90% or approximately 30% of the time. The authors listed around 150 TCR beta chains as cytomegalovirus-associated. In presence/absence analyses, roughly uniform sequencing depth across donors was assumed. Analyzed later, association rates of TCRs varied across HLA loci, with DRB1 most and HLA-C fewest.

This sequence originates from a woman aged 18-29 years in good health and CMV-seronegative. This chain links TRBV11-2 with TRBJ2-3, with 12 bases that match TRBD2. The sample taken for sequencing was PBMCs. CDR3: CASSSAGLAGDTQYF. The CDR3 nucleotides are TGTGCCAGCAGCTCCGCGGGACTAGCGGGAGATACGCAGTATTTT.